This TCR beta chain is drawn from a study of tumor-infiltrating lymphocytes in primary liver carcinoma. This clonotype was counted many times. Synthesis of TCR beta cDNA was carried out from approximately 500 ng total RNA with a constant-region primer. Three nested multiplex PCR rounds of slightly modified ARM-PCR generated TCR beta libraries. TCRdb redid the calling of the multiplex PCR reads with MiXCR, one entry per CDR3 protein. The profile shows about 300,000 distinct CDR3 sequences, 50% to 70% of them singletons. Germline DNA was also extracted, while the blood RNA originated from unsorted whole blood. The sequenced material came from peripheral blood. The TCR sequence derives from a man aged 35-49 years with primary liver carcinoma and hepatitis B virus infection.

CDR3 nucleotides: TGCGCCAGCAGCCAAGATCAAGGGAATGAGCAGTTCTTC. Translating it yields CASSQDQGNEQFF. V gene TRBV4-3 combines with J gene TRBJ2-1; no firm D call. Trimming stripped 0 bases from V and 7 bases from J, with 7 bases between. Germline V gene sequence: CDR1 LGHNA, CDR2 YSLEER. The CDR3 sequence is 13 residues long.